This TCR beta chain was sequenced for a study of shared clonotypes between healthy human individuals. Study summary: Each donor's CD8 memory used one plate, CD8 naive two, each CD4 subset three.

Over several immunoSEQ plates, each subset's genomic DNA was distributed in even portions. Measured with immunoSEQ multiplex PCR; TCRdb has only the in-frame clones, and not every one. The table includes about 2.4 million clones, around 90% detected once. The count of this clone is one. CDR1 is SGDLS and CDR2 is YYNGEE in the germline V gene. The CDR3 consists of 18 residues. V was pared by 4 bases and J by 4 bases, with 12 bases of the junction left unmatched. This clonotype originated in a young man in good health. Sequencing was performed on naive CD4+ T cells sorted from blood. The subset is: CD45RA+ positively selected. The chain joins TRBV9 to TRBJ2-5, with TRBD2 identical over 14 bases. Here the CDR3 reads CASSPTGTSGGFRETQYF. CDR3 DNA sequence: TGTGCCAGCAGCCCGACCGGGACTAGCGGGGGATTTAGAGAGACCCAGTACTTC.